These 7 T cell receptor beta chains were all obtained from the same sample, sequenced in a study of cytomegalovirus exposure and HLA in healthy donors. PCR was performed using 60 Vbeta and 13 Jbeta primers. The table came from immunoSEQ multiplex PCR; TCRdb's copy has only in-frame clones and leaves some out. The sample yields more than 85,000 clones, under 80% seen once. Sequencing was performed on PBMCs. The receptor set was obtained from a man under 40 in good health and CMV-seropositive.

The chain employs TRBV11-2 and TRBJ2-3, with TRBD2 matching over 12 bases. V dropped 5 bases and J dropped 0; count of bases not matched to a gene: 6. In germline, CDR1 is SGHAT, CDR2 FQNNGV. This CDR3 is 17 amino acids long. CDR3 bases: TGTGCCAGCAGCCCCAGGACTAGCGGGGCTAGCACAGATACGCAGTATTTT. Protein: CASSPRTSGASTDTQYF.

The chain is built from TRBV6-1 and TRBJ2-7, with D perhaps matching TRBD2 (5 bases). Germline V gene data show CDR1 as MNHNS and CDR2 as SASEGT. The length of the CDR3 is 15 residues. Trimming left V 3 bases short and J 0 bases short, with 12 bases between. The CDR3 loop is CASSDYSGISYEQYF. The CDR3 bases are TGTGCCAGCAGTGACTACTCGGGGATCTCCTACGAGCAGTACTTC.

The rearrangement links TRBV15 to TRBJ2-3; 13 bases agree with TRBD2. The CDR3 covers 16 residues. CDR1 is LNHNV and CDR2 is YYDKDF in the germline V gene (reference sequence). The junction had 8 bases not matched to a gene; V was cut back by 4 bases and J by 7 bases. This CDR3 reads CATSKTSGGAGYTQYF. For the CDR3, the DNA is TGTGCCACCAGCAAAACTAGCGGGGGGGCTGGTTATACGCAGTATTTT.

The chain uses TRBV7-9 and TRBJ2-3; TRBD2 is a possible D gene (6 bases). The CDR3 totals 16 residues. The ends were cut back, 3 bases at V and 0 bases at J, with 13 bases in the middle. CDR1 is SEHNR and CDR2 is FQNEAQ in the germline V gene (reference sequence). As DNA, the CDR3 is TGTGCCAGCAGCTTCCCCCCGGGGGAAAGCACAGATACGCAGTATTTT. Its translation is CASSFPPGESTDTQYF. The variable domain in full, completed from reference TRBV7-9 and TRBJ2-3, reads DTGVSQNPRHKITKRGQNVTFRCDPISEHNRLYWYRQTLGQGPEFLTYFQNEAQLEKSRLLSDRFSAERPKGSFSTLEIQRTEQGDSAMYLCASSFPPGESTDTQYFGPGTRLTVL.

The chain joins TRBV18 to TRBJ2-7; no clear D. This CDR3 is 12 amino acids long. V gave up 4 bases and J gave up 1 base, with 5 bases separating them. In germline, CDR1 is KGHSH, CDR2 LQKENI. This chain's CDR3 is CASSQQSYEQYF. CDR3 in DNA: TGTGCCAGCTCACAACAGTCCTACGAGCAGTACTTC.

In the case of this clone: The germline gene is not matched at one end of the junction; a read error may be the cause. This chain joins TRBV6-6 and TRBJ2-5; 8 bases map to TRBD2. This CDR3 is built from 15 residues. The germline V gene encodes CDR1 MNHNY and CDR2 SVGAGI (reference sequence). In nucleotides, the CDR3 is TGTGCCAGCACCATTAGCGGGGCCCCTCAAGAGGCCCAGTACTTC. Translating gives CASTISGAPQEAQYF.

The CDR3 nucleotides read TGTGCCAGCAGCTTAGCAGGCGGGACCCGGGAGACCCAGTACTTC. This translates into CASSLAGGTRETQYF. The V call is TRBV7-8, the J call TRBJ2-5; D is perhaps TRBD2 (6 bases). Germline CDR1 SGHVS, CDR2 FQNEAQ. Trimming cost V 0 bases and J 5 bases, with 13 bases left between them. This CDR3 is built from 15 residues.